This T cell receptor beta chain was recorded in a study of CD8 T cells in ankylosing spondylitis. Study-wide results and limits: Previously reported in reactive arthritis synovial fluid and blood were some of the motif variants. CD8+ cells made up the disease-linked clones, which were relatively rare in peripheral blood. The study looked at matched synovial fluid samples from ankylosing spondylitis patients. Disease-linked clones were reported to be significantly enriched there. Seemingly characteristic of ankylosing spondylitis blood was a TCR beta motif consisting of under 10 highly homologous variants.

The CDR3 runs to 16 residues. Germline V gives CDR1 DFQATT, CDR2 SNEGSKA (reference sequence). The germline V and J ends were trimmed by 6 bases and 2 bases, with 20 bases remaining between them. Scientists made TCR beta libraries using quantitative 5'-RACE with molecular barcodes. TCRdb re-derived calls from the 5' RACE reads in MiXCR, one entry per CDR3 protein. Here the sample spans roughly 670,000 distinct CDR3 sequences, roughly 19% being singletons. In regard to this clonotype: The antigen remains unidentified.

The chain uses TRBV20-1 and TRBJ1-5, with D maybe TRBD1 (6 bases). The sequenced sample was blood, either unsorted or a sorted T cell fraction (not recorded which). The TCR was taken from a male donor with ankylosing spondylitis. The DNA for the CDR3 is TGCAGTGCCTATGGGGGGGCAGGGAGGGGCAATCAGCCCCAGCATTTT. Its protein is CSAYGGAGRGNQPQHF.